Listed below are T cell receptor beta chains from one sample, sequenced in a study of neoadjuvant anti-PD-1 for oral cavity cancer. Profiled with immunoSEQ multiplex PCR; TCRdb holds only in-frame clones, not every one. The table shows some 66,000 clones, with about 83% occurring only once. Sequenced here: PBMCs, sampled before nivolumab (anti-PD-1) treatment. All receptors come from a person aged 40 to 85 with oral cavity squamous cell carcinoma. Both conserved end residues are part of each CDR3. A D gene is named only where the DNA matches it firmly. Clone size is not always given. Where it is, it says once, few, many or a class for expanded clones.

TRBD2	TRBJ2-1	TRBV4-1	-	CASSRSLAGGSYNEQFF	TGCGCCAGCAGCCGAAGCCTAGCGGGAGGCTCCTACAATGAGCAGTTCTTC
TRBD2	TRBJ2-2	TRBV11-2	-	CASSLRLAGAANTGELFF	TGTGCCAGCAGCCTGCGACTAGCGGGGGCCGCGAACACCGGGGAGCTGTTTTTT
-	TRBJ2-2	TRBV30	-	CAWSRDSNTGELFF	TGTGCCTGGAGTAGGGATTCGAACACCGGGGAGCTGTTTTTT
-	TRBJ1-2	TRBV30	-	CAWSVVNNYGYTF	TGTGCCTGGAGTGTCGTTAATAACTATGGCTACACCTTC
-	TRBJ2-2	TRBV5-1	-	CASSLATSGELFF	TGCGCCAGCAGCTTGGCAACGAGCGGGGAGCTGTTTTTT
-	TRBJ2-5	TRBV5-4	-	CASSFSRGRETQYF	TGTGCCAGCAGCTTTTCCCGGGGCCGGGAGACCCAGTACTTC
TRBD1	TRBJ1-2	TRBV2	-	CASSRQGRYGYTF	TGTGCCAGCAGCCGACAGGGTAGATATGGCTACACCTTC
TRBD2	TRBJ2-7	TRBV27	few	CASKTGTSGFEQYF	TGTGCCAGCAAAACCGGGACTAGCGGTTTCGAGCAGTACTTC
-	TRBJ2-5	TRBV20-1	-	CSAGETQYF	TGCAGTGCTGGAGAGACCCAGTACTTC
-	TRBJ2-1	TRBV19	-	CASSIEGRSSYNEQFF	TGTGCCAGTAGTATAGAGGGGCGGAGCTCCTACAATGAGCAGTTCTTC
-	TRBJ2-1	TRBV10-2	few	CASLSVDEQFF	TGCGCCAGCCTGAGCGTCGATGAGCAGTTCTTC
-	TRBJ2-1	TRBV19	-	CASTASSNEQFF	TGTGCCAGTACGGCCAGCAGCAATGAGCAGTTCTTC
-	TRBJ2-7	TRBV18	-	CASSLAVGYEQYF	TGTGCCAGCTCACTAGCGGTTGGATACGAGCAGTACTTC
TRBD1	TRBJ2-3	TRBV7-9	once	CASSSGTGLLADTQYF	TGTGCCAGCAGCTCCGGGACAGGGCTACTGGCAGATACGCAGTATTTT
TRBD1	TRBJ1-2	TRBV11-2	-	CASSLIRGVGYTF	TGTGCCAGCAGCCTAATCAGGGGGGTCGGCTACACCTTC
TRBD2	TRBJ2-1	TRBV10-2	-	CASSDPGGGINNEQFF	TGCGCCAGCAGCGACCCGGGCGGGGGGATAAACAATGAGCAGTTCTTC
-	TRBJ1-2	TRBV4-1	few	CASSQDPRNYGYTF	TGCGCCAGCAGCCAAGATCCCAGAAACTATGGCTACACCTTC
TRBD1	TRBJ2-7	TRBV5-6	-	CASSTGTASYEQYF	TGTGCCAGCAGCACTGGGACAGCTTCCTACGAGCAGTACTTC
TRBD2	TRBJ2-5	TRBV6-5	-	CASSVTSGRETQYF	TGTGCCAGCAGTGTAACTAGCGGGAGAGAGACCCAGTACTTC
-	TRBJ1-3	TRBV4-1	-	CASSQLAGTGNTIYF	TGCGCCAGCAGCCAACTAGCAGGGACTGGAAACACCATATATTTT
TRBD1	TRBJ2-7	TRBV10-3	-	CATQGVDEQYF	TGTGCCACCCAGGGGGTCGACGAGCAGTACTTC
-	TRBJ2-6	TRBV2	once	CASRGGPLTGANVLTF	TGTGCCAGCAGGGGGGGACCTCTGACCGGGGCCAACGTCCTGACTTTC
-	TRBJ2-2	TRBV4-1	few	CASSQAALGELFF	TGCGCCAGCAGCCAAGCGGCTCTCGGGGAGCTGTTTTTT
TRBD1	TRBJ2-1	TRBV7-8	-	CASSPLQGGNEQFF	TGTGCCAGCAGCCCACTACAGGGGGGCAATGAGCAGTTCTTC
-	TRBJ2-5	TRBV5-6	-	CASSLGAGGKTQYF	TGTGCCAGCAGCTTGGGGGCAGGGGGGAAGACCCAGTACTTC
TRBD2	TRBJ2-1	TRBV18	once	CASSRLAGYNEQFF	TGTGCCAGCTCGCGACTAGCGGGGTACAATGAGCAGTTCTTC
TRBD1	TRBJ2-7	TRBV6-5	-	CASSPDRGLYYEQYF	TGTGCCAGCAGTCCCGACAGGGGGCTATACTACGAGCAGTACTTC
-	TRBJ1-1	TRBV29-1	-	CSARDTRMEAFF	TGCAGCGCCCGGGACACCCGGATGGAAGCTTTCTTT
-	TRBJ1-1	TRBV5-4	few	CASSLEVDTEAFF	TGTGCCAGCAGCTTGGAGGTAGACACTGAAGCTTTCTTT
-	TRBJ2-7	TRBV19	-	CASRTAMGRGDSYEQYF	TGTGCCAGCCGCACCGCCATGGGTCGAGGGGACTCCTACGAGCAGTACTTC
TRBD2	TRBJ2-2	TRBV5-1	-	CADRLAANTGELFF	TGCGCTGACCGACTAGCGGCGAACACCGGGGAGCTGTTTTTT
-	TRBJ2-2	TRBV30	-	CAWRSRGVGTGELFF	TGTGCCTGGAGGTCCCGGGGAGTCGGCACCGGGGAGCTGTTTTTT
-	TRBJ2-7	TRBV2	-	CASSVPGYEQYF	TGTGCCAGCAGTGTCCCTGGCTACGAGCAGTACTTC
-	TRBJ2-1	TRBV2	few	CASMRASTEDEQFF	TGTGCCAGCATGAGGGCTAGCACTGAAGATGAGCAGTTCTTC
-	TRBJ2-2	TRBV10-1	-	CASSAPGATGELFF	TGCGCCAGCAGTGCGCCGGGGGCGACCGGGGAGCTGTTTTTT
-	TRBJ2-1	TRBV6-6	-	CASTLPGVTNEQFF	TGTGCCAGCACTCTTCCCGGGGTTACCAATGAGCAGTTCTTC
TRBD2	TRBJ2-1	TRBV10-3	-	CAISGGPMGLAGGNEQFF	TGTGCCATCAGTGGCGGACCGATGGGACTAGCGGGGGGCAATGAGCAGTTCTTC
TRBD1	TRBJ1-2	TRBV29-1	-	CSVTGNGYTF	TGCAGCGTGACAGGGAATGGCTACACCTTC
-	TRBJ1-2	TRBV2	-	CASSEDRVYGYTF	TGTGCCAGCAGTGAAGACAGGGTCTATGGCTACACCTTC
-	TRBJ1-4	TRBV29-1	-	CSVSSPGNEKLFF	TGCAGCGTGAGCTCTCCGGGAAATGAAAAACTGTTTTTT
TRBD1	TRBJ1-4	TRBV2	-	CASRDRWLDEKLFF	TGTGCCAGCAGGGACAGGTGGCTGGATGAAAAACTGTTTTTT
TRBD1	TRBJ1-4	TRBV29-1	-	CSVASGTGFEKLFF	TGCAGCGTTGCCTCAGGGACAGGTTTTGAAAAACTGTTTTTT
TRBD1	TRBJ1-1	TRBV19	-	CASSISGDRENTEAFF	TGTGCCAGTAGTATATCCGGGGACAGGGAGAACACTGAAGCTTTCTTT
TRBD1	TRBJ2-7	TRBV29-1	-	CSVEVSTGGNYEQYF	TGCAGCGTTGAAGTTTCCACAGGGGGCAACTACGAGCAGTACTTC
-	TRBJ2-5	TRBV30	-	CAWSETDQGTQYF	TGTGCCTGGAGTGAGACCGATCAGGGGACCCAGTACTTC